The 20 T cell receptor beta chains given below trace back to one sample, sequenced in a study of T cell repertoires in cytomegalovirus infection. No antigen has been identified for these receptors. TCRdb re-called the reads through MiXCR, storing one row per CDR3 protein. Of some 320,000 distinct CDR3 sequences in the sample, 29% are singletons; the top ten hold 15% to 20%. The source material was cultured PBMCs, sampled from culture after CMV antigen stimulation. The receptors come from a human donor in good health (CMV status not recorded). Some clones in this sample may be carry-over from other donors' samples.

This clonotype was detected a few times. CDR3 sequence (DNA): TGTGCCAGCAGCTTTCACAGGGAAACCATGAACACTGAAGCTTTCTTT. It translates to CASSFHRETMNTEAFF. The chain has TRBV7-8 and TRBJ1-1; a possible D gene is TRBD1 (6 bases). Germline lookup yields CDR1 SGHVS and CDR2 FQNEAQ. The CDR3 spans 16 residues. V lost 3 bases to trimming and J lost 0 bases, with 14 bases between them.

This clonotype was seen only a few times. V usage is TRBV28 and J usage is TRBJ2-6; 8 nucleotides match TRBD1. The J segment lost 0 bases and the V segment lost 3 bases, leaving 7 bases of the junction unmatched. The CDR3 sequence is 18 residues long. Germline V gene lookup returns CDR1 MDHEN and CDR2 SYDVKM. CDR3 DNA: TGTGCCAGCAGTTTCCCCGGGACAGGCACCTCTGGGGCCAACGTCCTGACTTTC. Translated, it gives CASSFPGTGTSGANVLTF.

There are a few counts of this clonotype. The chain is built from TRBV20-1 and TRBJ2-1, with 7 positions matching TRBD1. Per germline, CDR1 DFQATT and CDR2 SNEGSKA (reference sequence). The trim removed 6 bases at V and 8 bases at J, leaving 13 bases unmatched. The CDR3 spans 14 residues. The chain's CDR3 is CSALGQTSSDEQFF. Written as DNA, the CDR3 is TGCAGTGCCTTGGGACAGACGTCTTCTGATGAGCAGTTCTTC.

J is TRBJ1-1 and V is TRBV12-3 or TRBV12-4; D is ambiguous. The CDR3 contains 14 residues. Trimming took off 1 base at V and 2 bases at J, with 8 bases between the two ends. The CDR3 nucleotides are TGTGCCAGCAGTTTAGGAATCGACAACACTGAAGCTTTCTTT. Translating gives CASSLGIDNTEAFF.

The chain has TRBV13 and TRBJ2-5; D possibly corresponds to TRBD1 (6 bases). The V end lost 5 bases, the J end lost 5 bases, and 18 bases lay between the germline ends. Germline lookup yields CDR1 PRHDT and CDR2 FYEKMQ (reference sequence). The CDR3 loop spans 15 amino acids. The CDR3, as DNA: TGTGCCAGCAGCCCCTCCTCCAGGGGCGGGGAGACCCAGTACTTC. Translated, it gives CASSPSSRGGETQYF.

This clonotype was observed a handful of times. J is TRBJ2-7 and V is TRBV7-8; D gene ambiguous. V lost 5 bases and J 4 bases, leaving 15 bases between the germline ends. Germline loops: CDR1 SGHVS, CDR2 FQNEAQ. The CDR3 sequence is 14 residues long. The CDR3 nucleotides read TGTGCCAGCAGCATCGCAGTGGGAAGTTACGAGCAGTACTTC. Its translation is CASSIAVGSYEQYF.

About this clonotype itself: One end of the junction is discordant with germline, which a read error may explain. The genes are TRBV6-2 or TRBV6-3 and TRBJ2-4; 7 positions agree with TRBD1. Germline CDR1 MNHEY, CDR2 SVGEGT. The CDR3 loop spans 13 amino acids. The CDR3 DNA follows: TGTGCCAGCAGTTACTCGCACCGGGACAGTGGCAAATTC. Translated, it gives CASSYSHRDSGKF.

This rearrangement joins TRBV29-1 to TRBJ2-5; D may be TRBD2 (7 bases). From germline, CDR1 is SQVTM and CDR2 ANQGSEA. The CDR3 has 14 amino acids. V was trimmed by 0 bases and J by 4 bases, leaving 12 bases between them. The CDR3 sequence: CSVEEGASGETQYF. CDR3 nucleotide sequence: TGCAGCGTTGAAGAGGGGGCTAGCGGAGAGACCCAGTACTTC.

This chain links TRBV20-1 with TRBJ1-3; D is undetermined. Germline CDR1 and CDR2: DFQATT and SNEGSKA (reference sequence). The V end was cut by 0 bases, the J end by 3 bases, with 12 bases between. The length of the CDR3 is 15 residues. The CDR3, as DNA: TGCAGTGCTAGAGATGGAACAGTTCTTGGAAACACCATATATTTT. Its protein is CSARDGTVLGNTIYF.

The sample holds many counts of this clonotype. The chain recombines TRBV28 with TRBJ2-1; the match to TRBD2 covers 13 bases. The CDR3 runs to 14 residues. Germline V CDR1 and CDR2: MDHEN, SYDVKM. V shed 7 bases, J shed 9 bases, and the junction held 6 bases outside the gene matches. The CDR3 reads CASTWTSGSVEQFF. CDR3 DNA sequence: TGTGCCAGCACTTGGACTAGCGGGAGTGTTGAGCAGTTCTTC.

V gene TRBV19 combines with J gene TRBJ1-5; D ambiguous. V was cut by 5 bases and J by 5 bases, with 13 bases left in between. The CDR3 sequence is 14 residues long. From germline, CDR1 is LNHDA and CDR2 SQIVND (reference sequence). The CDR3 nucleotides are TGTGCCAGTAGTTTCCGACGGACTGATCAGCCCCAGCATTTT. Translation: CASSFRRTDQPQHF.

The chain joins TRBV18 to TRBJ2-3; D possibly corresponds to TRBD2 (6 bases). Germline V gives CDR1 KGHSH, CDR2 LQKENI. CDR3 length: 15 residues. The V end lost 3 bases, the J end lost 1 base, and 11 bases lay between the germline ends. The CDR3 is CASSPGGVGTDTQYF. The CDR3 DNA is TGTGCCAGCTCACCGGGGGGAGTCGGCACAGATACGCAGTATTTT. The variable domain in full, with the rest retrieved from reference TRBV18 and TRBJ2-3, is NAGVMQNPRHLVRRRGQEARLRCSPMKGHSHVYWYRQLPEEGLKFMVYLQKENIIDESGMPKERFSAEFPKEGPSILRIQQVVRGDSAAYFCASSPGGVGTDTQYFGPGTRLTVL.

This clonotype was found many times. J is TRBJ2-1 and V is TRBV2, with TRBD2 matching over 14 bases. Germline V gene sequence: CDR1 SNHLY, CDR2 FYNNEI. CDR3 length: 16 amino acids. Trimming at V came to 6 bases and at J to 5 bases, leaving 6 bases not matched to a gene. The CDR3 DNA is TGTGCCAGCAGCCAGACTAGCGGGAGGGGGGACAATGAGCAGTTCTTC. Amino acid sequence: CASSQTSGRGDNEQFF.

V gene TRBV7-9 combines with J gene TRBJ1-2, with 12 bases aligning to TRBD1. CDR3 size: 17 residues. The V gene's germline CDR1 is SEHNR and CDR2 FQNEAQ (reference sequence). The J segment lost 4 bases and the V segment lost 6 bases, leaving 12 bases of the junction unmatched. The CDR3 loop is CASRPPGQGAGIYGYTF. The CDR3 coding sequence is TGTGCCAGCAGGCCTCCGGGACAGGGGGCTGGGATCTATGGCTACACCTTC.

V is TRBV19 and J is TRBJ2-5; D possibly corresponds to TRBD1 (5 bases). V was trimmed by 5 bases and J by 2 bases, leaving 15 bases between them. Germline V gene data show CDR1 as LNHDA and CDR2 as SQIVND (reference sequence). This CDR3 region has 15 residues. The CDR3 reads CASSSYRQPQETQYF. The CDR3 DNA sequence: TGTGCCAGTAGTTCCTATCGACAGCCTCAAGAGACCCAGTACTTC.

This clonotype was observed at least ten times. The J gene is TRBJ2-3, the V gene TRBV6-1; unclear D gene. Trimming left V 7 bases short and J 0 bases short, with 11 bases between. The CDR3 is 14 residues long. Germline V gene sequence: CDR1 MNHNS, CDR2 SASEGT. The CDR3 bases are TGTGCCAGCACGATTGCAACTAGCACAGATACGCAGTATTTT. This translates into CASTIATSTDTQYF.

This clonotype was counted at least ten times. CDR3 coding DNA: TGTGCCAGCAGCGCCTTACTAGCGACCAATGAGCAGTTCTTC. Its translation: CASSALLATNEQFF. This chain connects TRBV7-2 to TRBJ2-1; TRBD2 agrees at 7 bases. The CDR3 spans 14 residues. Looked up from germline, CDR1 is SGHTA and CDR2 is FQGNSA. Trimming cost V 5 bases and J 6 bases; bases outside gene matches: 7.

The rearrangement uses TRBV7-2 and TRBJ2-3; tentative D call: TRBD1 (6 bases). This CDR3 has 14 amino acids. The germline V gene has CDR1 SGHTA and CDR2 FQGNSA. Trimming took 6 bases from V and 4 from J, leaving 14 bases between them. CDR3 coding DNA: TGTGCCAGCAGTAGATCCCCAGGGGCAGATACGCAGTATTTT. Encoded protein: CASSRSPGADTQYF.

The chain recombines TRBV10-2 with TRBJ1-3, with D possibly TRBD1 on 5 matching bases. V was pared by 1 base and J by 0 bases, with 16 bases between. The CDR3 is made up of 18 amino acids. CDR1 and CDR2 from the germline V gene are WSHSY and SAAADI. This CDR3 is CASSEYWGRRDSGNTIYF. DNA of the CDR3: TGCGCCAGCAGTGAGTATTGGGGCCGAAGGGACTCTGGAAACACCATATATTTT.

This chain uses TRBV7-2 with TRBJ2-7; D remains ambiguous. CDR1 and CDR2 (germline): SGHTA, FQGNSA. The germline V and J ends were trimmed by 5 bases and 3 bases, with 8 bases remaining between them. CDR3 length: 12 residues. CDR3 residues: CASSIDHYEQYF. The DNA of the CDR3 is TGTGCCAGCAGCATAGACCACTACGAGCAGTACTTC.